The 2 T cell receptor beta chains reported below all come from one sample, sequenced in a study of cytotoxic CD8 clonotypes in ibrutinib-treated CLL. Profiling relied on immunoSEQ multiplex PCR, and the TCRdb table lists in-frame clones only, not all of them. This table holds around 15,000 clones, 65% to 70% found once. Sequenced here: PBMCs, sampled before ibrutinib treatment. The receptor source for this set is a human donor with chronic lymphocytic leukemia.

Here the CDR3 reads CASSQARDTDTQYF. CDR3 DNA: TGTGCCAGCAGCCAAGCAAGGGACACAGATACGCAGTATTTT. This chain joins TRBV4-2 and TRBJ2-3; D gene uncertain. The CDR3 is 14 amino acids. Germline CDR1 LGHNA, CDR2 YNFKEQ. V shed 1 base and J shed 2 bases, with 7 bases lying between them.

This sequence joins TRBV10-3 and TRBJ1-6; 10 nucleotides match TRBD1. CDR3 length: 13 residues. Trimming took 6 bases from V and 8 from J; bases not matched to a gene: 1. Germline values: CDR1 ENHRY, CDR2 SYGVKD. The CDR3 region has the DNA TGTGCCATCAGAGGACAGGGGGATTCACCCCTCCACTTT. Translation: CAIRGQGDSPLHF.